These 8 T cell receptor beta chains were sequenced from one sample in a study of blood T cells in healthy people across ages. A second roughly 7 to 11 cycle PCR used barcoded and J-beta primers. MiXCR, applied by TCRdb to the 5' RACE reads, yields one record per CDR3 protein. The repertoire holds more than 1,400,000 distinct CDR3 sequences, with roughly 45% as singletons. The sample comprised blood. Source of these receptors: a young woman in good health.

This clonotype was detected only a few times. One junction end does not reproduce the germline sequence, and a read error may be involved. This chain links TRBV20-1 with TRBJ2-2, with D hard to call. Germline CDR1 DFQATT, CDR2 SNEGSKA (reference sequence). This CDR3 is built from 16 residues. DNA for the CDR3: TGCAGTGCTAGAGATAAGGGTAATCTGAACACTGGGGAGCTGTTTTTT. It is translated as CSARDKGNLNTGELFF.

This clonotype has a handful of counts. The rearrangement uses TRBV29-1 and TRBJ2-5, with D perhaps TRBD1 or TRBD2 (5 bases each). The CDR3 runs 12 residues. The germline gives CDR1 SQVTM, CDR2 ANQGSEA. V was clipped by 7 bases and J by 5 bases, with 14 bases between them. Written as DNA, the CDR3 is TGCAGCGCTCCGGGGCCGGGCGAGACCCAGTACTTC. Translating gives CSAPGPGETQYF.

The V and J genes are TRBV20-1 and TRBJ2-3, with 7 bases fitting TRBD2. The trim removed 6 bases at V and 1 base at J, leaving 4 bases unmatched. Germline CDR1 reads DFQATT; CDR2 reads SNEGSKA (reference sequence). The CDR3 is 13 amino acids. The CDR3 region is CSAMSGGTDTQYF. CDR3 nucleotides: TGCAGTGCGATGAGCGGGGGCACAGATACGCAGTATTTT.

This clonotype was observed at least ten times. This chain links TRBV29-1 with TRBJ2-3; D is uncertain. Germline lookup yields CDR1 SQVTM and CDR2 ANQGSEA. V was clipped by 3 bases and J by 4 bases, with 8 bases between them. There are 12 residues in the CDR3. The CDR3 nucleotides are TGCAGCGTTGAGCTACACCCAGATACGCAGTATTTT. It translates to CSVELHPDTQYF.

This rearrangement joins TRBV18 to TRBJ2-5; D not certain. TRBJ2-7 matches the DNA end more closely, so the J call is doubtful. Per the germline V gene, CDR1 is KGHSH and CDR2 is LQKENI. The CDR3 totals 12 residues. This CDR3 is CASSLQSAEQYF. As DNA, the CDR3 is TGTGCCAGCTCACTTCAATCAGCCGAGCAGTACTTC.

V and J are TRBV29-1 and TRBJ2-7; 10 bases fit TRBD1. The CDR3 is 14 amino acids. Germline values: CDR1 SQVTM, CDR2 ANQGSEA. The ends lost 7 bases at V and 3 bases at J; junction bases unmatched: 9. CDR3 amino acids: CSAEGTGEDYEQYF. In nucleotides, the CDR3 is TGCAGCGCCGAAGGGACAGGGGAAGACTACGAGCAGTACTTC.

The chain carries TRBV28 and TRBJ1-2; no clear D gene. The CDR3 contains 16 residues. Germline CDR1 and CDR2: MDHEN and SYDVKM. The V end was cut by 3 bases, the J end by 8 bases, with 22 bases between. The CDR3 DNA follows: TGTGCCAGCAGTTTCCCCGTGGGAGAGCTGGTGGGGGGCTACACCTTC. Amino acid sequence: CASSFPVGELVGGYTF.

Only a few counts were recorded for this clonotype. The chain uses TRBV20-1 and TRBJ2-1, with 7 bases fitting TRBD2. Germline assignment: CDR1 DFQATT and CDR2 SNEGSKA (reference sequence). The J segment lost 5 bases and the V segment lost 1 base, leaving 5 bases of the junction unmatched. This CDR3 is built from 14 residues. CDR3 in amino acids: CSARGEAGHNEQFF. The CDR3, as DNA: TGCAGTGCTAGAGGTGAAGCGGGGCACAATGAGCAGTTCTTC.